The 22 T cell receptor beta chains in this list originate from one sample, sequenced in a study of shared clonotypes between healthy human individuals. Only in-frame clones appear in the TCRdb table, and some are missing; sequencing was by immunoSEQ multiplex PCR. The sample consists of more than 2 million clones, around 93% of them appearing once. Naive CD8 cells lacked CD45RO, underwent positive selection for CCR7 and left out terminally differentiated effector memory CD45RA+ cells. Source material: naive CD8+ T cells from PBMCs. The receptors were gathered from a man aged 18 to 29 in good health. Some clones in this sample may be carry-over from other donors' samples.

This clone appeared a single time. The rearrangement uses TRBV2 and TRBJ2-7, with 7 nucleotides matching TRBD1. This CDR3 contains 14 residues. Germline assignment: CDR1 SNHLY and CDR2 FYNNEI. V lost 1 base and J lost 7; bases outside the gene matches: 7. CDR3 sequence: CASSEDRAGGEQYF. CDR3 DNA sequence: TGTGCCAGCAGTGAAGATCGGGCAGGGGGAGAGCAGTACTTC.

The rearrangement links TRBV27 to TRBJ2-7; D ambiguous. V dropped 5 bases and J dropped 2 bases, with 16 bases sitting between them. The CDR3 spans 15 residues. The V gene's germline CDR1 is MNHEY and CDR2 SMNVEV (reference sequence). CDR3 residues: CASSKPTRLTYEQYF. The CDR3 DNA is TGTGCCAGCAGTAAACCGACAAGACTGACCTACGAGCAGTACTTC.

V usage is TRBV28 and J usage is TRBJ2-5, with 7 positions matching TRBD1. Trimming removed 6 bases from V and 2 bases from J; junction bases left unmatched: 6. The CDR3 length is 14 residues. The germline CDR1 and CDR2 sequences are MDHEN and SYDVKM. The chain's CDR3 is CASSQGQPQETQYF. For the CDR3, the DNA is TGTGCCAGCAGCCAGGGACAGCCTCAAGAGACCCAGTACTTC.

The CDR3 DNA is TGTGCCAGTAGTATGAGGGCAGCCCTCAACTATGGCTACACCTTC. Encoded protein: CASSMRAALNYGYTF. V gene TRBV19 combines with J gene TRBJ1-2; no clear D. Trimming took off 3 bases at V and 2 bases at J, with 13 bases between the two ends. Germline assignment: CDR1 LNHDA and CDR2 SQIVND (reference sequence). The CDR3 runs to 15 residues.

The chain joins TRBV19 to TRBJ2-1; D is possibly TRBD2 (6 bases). The CDR3 spans 14 residues. Trimming took off 6 bases at V and 2 bases at J, with 11 bases between the two ends. The germline V gene encodes CDR1 LNHDA and CDR2 SQIVND (reference sequence). CDR3 in DNA: TGTGCCAGTAGGAATAGCGGTACCTACAATGAGCAGTTCTTC. Amino acids: CASRNSGTYNEQFF.

This chain links TRBV5-4 with TRBJ1-1; no clear D. Germline values: CDR1 SGHNT, CDR2 YYREEE (reference sequence). The CDR3 runs 13 residues. Trimming took 2 bases from V and 3 from J, leaving 8 bases between them. CDR3 protein: CASSLWEDTEAFF. For the CDR3, the DNA is TGTGCCAGCAGCTTATGGGAGGACACTGAAGCTTTCTTT.

The V gene is TRBV4-1, the J gene TRBJ2-3; tentative D call: TRBD2 (6 bases). Germline-derived CDR1 and CDR2 are MGHRA and YSYEKL. Trimming left V 0 bases short and J 5 bases short, with 21 bases between. There are 18 residues in the CDR3. CDR3 coding DNA: TGCGCCAGCAGCCAAGATCCTCATAGGCGGGATGGGGGAGATACGCAGTATTTT. This translates into CASSQDPHRRDGGDTQYF.

V gene TRBV30 combines with J gene TRBJ1-3, with no clear D. The CDR3 has 16 residues. Germline V lookup: CDR1 GTSNPN, CDR2 SVGIG (reference sequence). Between the trimmed V and J ends, which lost 3 bases and 4 bases, there was a span of 19 bases. CDR3 loop: CAWSPGWTGEGNTIYF. The CDR3 DNA sequence: TGTGCCTGGAGCCCGGGGTGGACGGGAGAGGGAAACACCATATATTTT. The variable domain in full, completed from reference TRBV30 and TRBJ1-3, reads SQTIHQWPATLVQPVGSPLSLECTVEGTSNPNLYWYRQAAGRGLQLLFYSVGIGQISSEVPQNLSASRPQDRQFILSSKKLLLSDSGFYLCAWSPGWTGEGNTIYFGEGSWLTVV.

The chain joins TRBV27 to TRBJ2-7; 8 bases fit TRBD1. V gave up 5 bases and J gave up 2 bases; unmatched junction bases: 5. Germline lookup yields CDR1 MNHEY and CDR2 SMNVEV (reference sequence). CDR3 length equals 14 residues. CDR3 in amino acids: CASSPVQGAYEQYF. CDR3 DNA: TGTGCCAGCAGTCCAGTACAGGGGGCCTACGAGCAGTACTTC.

The chain carries TRBV19 and TRBJ1-1, with a tentative D call TRBD1 (5 bases). The CDR3 has 14 amino acids. Germline values: CDR1 LNHDA, CDR2 SQIVND (reference sequence). V was cut by 5 bases and J by 12 bases, with 22 bases left in between. The CDR3 DNA reads as TGTGCCAGTAGTGCCCCGGCAGGGCGCTCGAGGTCTTTCTTT. Amino acids: CASSAPAGRSRSFF.

The DNA for the CDR3 is TGTGCCAGCAGCCTCGGATCAGGCTACGAGCAGTACTTC. Protein: CASSLGSGYEQYF. This sequence joins TRBV9 and TRBJ2-7; D not resolved. V gave up 4 bases and J gave up 3 bases, with 11 bases separating them. This CDR3 is built from 13 residues. Germline CDR1 SGDLS, CDR2 YYNGEE.

This chain uses TRBV7-2 with TRBJ1-4; 9 nucleotides agree with TRBD1. Looked up from germline, CDR1 is SGHTA and CDR2 is FQGNSA. The J segment lost 8 bases and the V segment lost 1 base, leaving 8 bases of the junction unmatched. This CDR3 is 16 amino acids long. Here the CDR3 DNA reads TGTGCCAGCAGCTTAGTTCCCCTCGGACAGGGGGAAAAACTGTTTTTT. This sequence encodes CASSLVPLGQGEKLFF.

CDR3 in DNA: TGTGCCAGCAGCTACCCCCCGGGACTAGCGGGACAAGAGCAGTTCTTC. Its protein is CASSYPPGLAGQEQFF. This chain links TRBV7-6 with TRBJ2-1; 13 nucleotides agree with TRBD2. The CDR3 covers 16 residues. Germline V gene lookup returns CDR1 SGHVS and CDR2 FNYEAQ. V shed 4 bases, J shed 10 bases, and the junction held 10 bases outside the gene matches.

The chain employs TRBV11-2 and TRBJ1-1, with D unclear. The V gene's germline CDR1 is SGHAT and CDR2 FQNNGV. The CDR3 extends over 9 amino acids. V lost 11 bases, J lost 2 bases, and 3 bases lay in between. The CDR3 DNA sequence: TGTGCCGTTAACACTGAAGCTTTCTTT. It encodes CAVNTEAFF. Supplemented by reference TRBV11-2 and TRBJ1-1, the full variable domain reads EAGVAQSPRYKIIEKRQSVAFWCNPISGHATLYWYQQILGQGPKLLIQFQNNGVVDDSQLPKDRFSAERLKGVDSTLKIQPAKLEDSAVYLCAVNTEAFFGQGTRLTVV.

The chain combines TRBV6-5 with TRBJ1-2; TRBD1 matches 8 bases. V was clipped by 7 bases and J by 4 bases; unmatched bases: 8. CDR1 is MNHEY and CDR2 is SVGAGI in the germline V gene. The CDR3 runs to 14 residues. The CDR3 nucleotides are TGTGCCAGCACCCCCGCCGGGACAGGCTATGGCTACACCTTC. Its protein is CASTPAGTGYGYTF.

The genes are TRBV5-5 and TRBJ2-7; 10 bases are a match to TRBD2. Per the germline V gene, CDR1 is SGHKS and CDR2 is YYEKEE (reference sequence). The CDR3 loop spans 17 amino acids. The V and J ends lost 4 bases and 2 bases, in that order; junction bases with no gene match: 12. The CDR3 coding sequence is TGTGCCAGCAGCCCTACGCCGCGAACTAGCGGGACCTACGAGCAGTACTTC. Protein: CASSPTPRTSGTYEQYF.

The V and J genes are TRBV28 and TRBJ1-2; no definite D call. V was cut by 8 bases and J by 8 bases, with 15 bases left in between. This CDR3 is 12 amino acids long. Germline V CDR1 and CDR2: MDHEN, SYDVKM. The CDR3 loop reads CASGPLPLGYTF. The CDR3 DNA reads TGTGCCAGCGGACCTCTCCCTCTGGGCTACACCTTC.

This chain connects TRBV4-3 to TRBJ1-2, with D hard to call. Germline V gene sequence: CDR1 LGHNA, CDR2 YSLEER. V was clipped by 0 bases and J by 4 bases, with 12 bases between them. CDR3 length: 15 residues. Here the CDR3 reads CASSQDRVQAYGYTF. In nucleotides, the CDR3 is TGCGCCAGCAGCCAAGATCGGGTCCAGGCCTATGGCTACACCTTC.

The chain employs TRBV5-5 and TRBJ2-7; 8 positions agree with TRBD2. There are 14 residues in the CDR3. Germline V gene lookup returns CDR1 SGHKS and CDR2 YYEKEE (reference sequence). V was pared by 5 bases and J by 3 bases, with 7 bases of the junction left unmatched. This chain's CDR3 is CASRLGLAVYEQYF. The CDR3 DNA follows: TGTGCCAGCAGACTCGGACTAGCAGTCTACGAGCAGTACTTC.

The J gene is TRBJ2-1, the V gene TRBV13; the match to TRBD1 covers 7 bases. The CDR3 loop spans 14 amino acids. Germline loops: CDR1 PRHDT, CDR2 FYEKMQ (reference sequence). The ends lost 5 bases at V and 5 bases at J; junction bases unmatched: 6. CDR3 sequence reads: CASSTTGLDNEQFF. DNA for the CDR3: TGTGCCAGCAGCACGACAGGGCTGGACAATGAGCAGTTCTTC.

The rearrangement links TRBV7-6 to TRBJ2-7; either TRBD1 or TRBD2 may fit D (5 bases each). V was cut by 1 base and J by 7 bases, with 14 bases left in between. Per the germline V gene, CDR1 is SGHVS and CDR2 is FNYEAQ. CDR3 length: 14 amino acids. The CDR3 region has the DNA TGTGCCAGCAGCTTAGGCACCGGGACGTGGGAGCAGTACTTC. Residues: CASSLGTGTWEQYF. Together with reference TRBV7-6 and TRBJ2-7, the CDR3 gives the full variable domain: GAGVSQSPRYKVTKRGQDVALRCDPISGHVSLYWYRQALGQGPEFLTYFNYEAQQDKSGLPNDRFSAERPEGSISTLTIQRTEQRDSAMYRCASSLGTGTWEQYFGPGTRLTVT.

The rearrangement joins TRBV28 to TRBJ2-5; tentative D call: TRBD2 (7 bases). V dropped 11 bases and J dropped 7 bases, with 20 bases sitting between them. CDR1 MDHEN and CDR2 SYDVKM come from the germline V gene. The CDR3 is 13 amino acids. The CDR3 DNA reads TGTGCCCACCGGGGGGCTCGTTTTGGGACCCAGTACTTC. This codes for CAHRGARFGTQYF.